The 10 T cell receptor beta chains presented below share a single source sample, sequenced in a study of T cell changes during pregnancy in multiple sclerosis. Repertoires were generated with immunoSEQ multiplex PCR, while TCRdb's copy carries only in-frame clones and drops some. This table has 64,000 or so clones, 95% to 97% appearing once. The sample in question was CD8+ T cells from peripheral blood mononuclear cells, obtained after pregnancy. The source of these receptors is a female donor with multiple sclerosis, enrolled in a pregnancy study.

J is TRBJ2-2 and V is TRBV6-5, with 7 positions matching TRBD1. Germline V gene sequence: CDR1 MNHEY, CDR2 SVGAGI. Trimming removed 6 bases from V and 5 bases from J; junction bases left unmatched: 3. This CDR3 has 13 residues. This CDR3 reads CASSYRGTGELFF. The CDR3, as DNA: TGTGCCAGCAGCTACAGGGGTACCGGGGAGCTGTTTTTT.

The genes are TRBV7-3 and TRBJ2-1, with 8 bases aligning to TRBD1. Germline CDR1 is SGHTA and CDR2 is FQGTGA. Trimming cost V 4 bases and J 3 bases; bases outside gene matches: 8. The CDR3 extends over 16 amino acids. The CDR3 region has the DNA TGTGCCAGCAGCTCGGACGGACAGGGTTTCTACAATGAGCAGTTCTTC. This codes for CASSSDGQGFYNEQFF. The full variable domain, completed using reference TRBV7-3 and TRBJ2-1, is GAGVSQTPSNKVTEKGKYVELRCDPISGHTALYWYRQSLGQGPEFLIYFQGTGAADDSGLPNDRFFAVRPEGSVSTLKIQRTERGDSAVYLCASSSDGQGFYNEQFFGPGTRLTVL.

The J gene is TRBJ2-5, the V gene TRBV27; D not resolved. V was trimmed by 8 bases and J by 6 bases, leaving 16 bases between them. In germline, CDR1 is MNHEY, CDR2 SMNVEV (reference sequence). The CDR3 runs 13 residues. CDR3 sequence: CASSYGAMKTQYF. The CDR3 bases are TGTGCCAGCTCTTACGGAGCCATGAAGACCCAGTACTTC.

The gene calls are TRBV4-2 and TRBJ2-2; D is possibly TRBD1 (5 bases). The CDR3 loop spans 15 amino acids. The V end was cut by 3 bases, the J end by 3 bases, with 11 bases between. Per germline, CDR1 LGHNA and CDR2 YNFKEQ. This CDR3 is CASSQVQGDTGELFF. The CDR3 region has the DNA TGTGCCAGCAGCCAGGTGCAAGGGGACACCGGGGAGCTGTTTTTT.

The V gene is TRBV11-2, the J gene TRBJ2-7, with TRBD1 matching 11 bases. CDR1 is SGHAT and CDR2 is FQNNGV in the germline V gene. The CDR3 contains 14 residues. With V trimmed by 4 bases and J by 2 bases, 1 base remained unmatched. The DNA for the CDR3 is TGTGCCAGCAGCTCGGGACAGGGGGCCTACGAGCAGTACTTC. Encoded protein: CASSSGQGAYEQYF.

This chain links TRBV9 with TRBJ1-2, with a possible D match to TRBD1 (6 bases). The CDR3 consists of 15 residues. Germline V gene lookup returns CDR1 SGDLS and CDR2 YYNGEE. Trimming removed 4 bases at V and 4 bases at J, with 17 bases between. The CDR3 is CASSPAPGHLYGYTF. In DNA form, the CDR3 reads TGTGCCAGCAGCCCCGCCCCGGGACACCTCTATGGCTACACCTTC.

The genes are TRBV25-1 and TRBJ2-1; 12 bases match TRBD2. The trim removed 6 bases at V and 4 bases at J, leaving 13 bases unmatched. Per the germline V gene, CDR1 is MGHDK and CDR2 is SYGVNS. The CDR3 loop spans 18 amino acids. Here the CDR3 DNA reads TGTGCCAGCAGGGATGATTCCAGGACTAGCGGGATGTACAATGAGCAGTTCTTC. This sequence encodes CASRDDSRTSGMYNEQFF.

The chain couples TRBV4-2 to TRBJ2-1; 8 bases fit TRBD1. V gave up 0 bases and J gave up 3 bases; unmatched junction bases: 7. Germline V gene sequence: CDR1 LGHNA, CDR2 YNFKEQ. This CDR3 is 17 amino acids long. CDR3: CASSQEFGQGGYNEQFF. The CDR3 DNA reads as TGTGCCAGCAGCCAAGAATTCGGACAGGGCGGCTACAATGAGCAGTTCTTC.

The chain has TRBV7-9 and TRBJ1-3, with D perhaps matching TRBD1 (5 bases). This CDR3 comprises 14 residues. Germline V gene sequence: CDR1 SEHNR, CDR2 FQNEAQ (reference sequence). With 3 bases removed from V and 2 bases from J, the gap between germline ends came to 8 bases. CDR3 region: CASSFSGAGNTIYF. CDR3 DNA sequence: TGTGCCAGCAGCTTTTCGGGGGCTGGAAACACCATATATTTT.

The rearrangement joins TRBV5-1 to TRBJ2-7, with a possible D match to TRBD1 (6 bases). Germline CDR1 reads SGHRS; CDR2 reads YFSETQ. This CDR3 is 14 amino acids long. Trimming pared 0 bases from V and 2 bases from J, leaving 9 bases between. The CDR3 nucleotides are TGCGCCAGCAGCTTGGTTTGGGGGCCCTACGAGCAGTACTTC. The encoded protein is CASSLVWGPYEQYF.